One sample yielded the 27 T cell receptor beta chains listed below, sequenced in a study of T cells in Graves' hyperthyroidism and ophthalmopathy. There were TCR beta CDR3 regions amplified from RNA transcripts. HTBI primers were used for first-round RT-PCR of the TCR CDR3. TCRdb used MiXCR to reprocess the multiplex PCR reads, holding one entry per CDR3 protein. Counted here are around 350,000 distinct CDR3 sequences, about 13% occurring once; the ten biggest clones make up 9.2%. The source material was blood. The receptors were gathered from a woman between 18 and 29 years old with Graves' hyperthyroidism.

V is TRBV9 and J is TRBJ2-2; 7 nucleotides align to TRBD2. V was clipped by 1 base and J by 1 base; unmatched bases: 4. The CDR3 consists of 16 residues. Germline V gene sequence: CDR1 SGDLS, CDR2 YYNGEE. The CDR3: CASSVRGSVNTGELFF. Written as DNA, the CDR3 is TGTGCCAGCAGCGTACGCGGGAGCGTGAACACCGGGGAGCTGTTTTTT.

In its sample, this clonotype was seen a few times. The chain links TRBV4-3 to TRBJ1-3; D perhaps matches TRBD1 (6 bases). Trimming cost V 4 bases and J 5 bases, with 27 bases left between them. The CDR3 is made up of 19 amino acids. The germline V gene has CDR1 LGHNA and CDR2 YSLEER. The CDR3 DNA sequence: TGCGCCAGCAGCCCCCAGCCCAGGGACAACCCCGATCTAAGAAACACCATATATTTT. Translation gives CASSPQPRDNPDLRNTIYF.

The sample holds many counts of this clonotype. The chain has TRBV3-1 and TRBJ1-5; D is uncertain. The CDR3 runs to 13 residues. Trimming shortened V by 0 bases and J by 8 bases, and 8 bases separated the two germline ends. CDR1 is LGHDT and CDR2 is YNNKEL in the germline V gene (reference sequence). The CDR3 here is CASSQDREKPQHF. CDR3 nucleotide sequence: TGTGCCAGCAGCCAAGATCGGGAGAAGCCCCAGCATTTT.

This clonotype was observed many times. The chain couples TRBV5-1 to TRBJ1-1, with TRBD1 identical over 9 bases. The ends lost 4 bases at V and 4 bases at J; junction bases unmatched: 5. This CDR3 comprises 14 residues. Germline V CDR1 and CDR2: SGHRS, YFSETQ. DNA of the CDR3: TGCGCCAGCAGCGTGGGACAGGGATTCACTGAAGCTTTCTTT. It yields the protein CASSVGQGFTEAFF. Filled out from reference TRBV5-1 and TRBJ1-1, the complete variable domain reads KAGVTQTPRYLIKTRGQQVTLSCSPISGHRSVSWYQQTPGQGLQFLFEYFSETQRNKGNFPGRFSGRQFSNSRSEMNVSTLELGDSALYLCASSVGQGFTEAFFGQGTRLTVV.

This clonotype was picked up one time. This chain's CDR3 is CASGGMGGLISYEQYF. The CDR3 bases are TGTGCCAGCGGGGGGATGGGTGGATTGATCTCCTACGAGCAGTACTTC. V and J are TRBV11-2 and TRBJ2-7; maybe TRBD2 (6 bases). The CDR3 loop spans 16 amino acids. The germline gives CDR1 SGHAT, CDR2 FQNNGV. With 8 bases removed from V and 0 bases from J, the gap between germline ends came to 20 bases. Full variable domain (outside the CDR3, taken from reference TRBV11-2 and TRBJ2-7): EAGVAQSPRYKIIEKRQSVAFWCNPISGHATLYWYQQILGQGPKLLIQFQNNGVVDDSQLPKDRFSAERLKGVDSTLKIQPAKLEDSAVYLCASGGMGGLISYEQYFGPGTRLTVT.

The rearrangement joins TRBV4-1 to TRBJ2-4, with D possibly TRBD2 on 7 matching bases. Germline assignment: CDR1 MGHRA and CDR2 YSYEKL. The CDR3 contains 20 residues. The V and J ends lost 1 base and 0 bases respectively, with 22 bases between them. DNA for the CDR3: TGCGCCAGCAGCCAAGGCCGGGGGGCCAAAGCTTTCTTAGCCAAAAACATTCAGTACTTC. Protein product: CASSQGRGAKAFLAKNIQYF.

This clonotype was seen only a few times. The chain recombines TRBV19 with TRBJ2-7; the match to TRBD1 covers 9 bases. With V trimmed by 4 bases and J by 5 bases, 3 bases remained unmatched. The CDR3 loop spans 13 amino acids. The germline gives CDR1 LNHDA, CDR2 SQIVND (reference sequence). The CDR3 coding sequence is TGTGCCAGTAGTACCAGGACAGGGGACGAGCAGTACTTC. It is translated as CASSTRTGDEQYF. Using reference TRBV19 and TRBJ2-7 for the parts outside the CDR3, the full variable domain is DGGITQSPKYLFRKEGQNVTLSCEQNLNHDAMYWYRQDPGQGLRLIYYSQIVNDFQKGDIAEGYSVSREKKESFPLTVTSAQKNPTAFYLCASSTRTGDEQYFGPGTRLTVT.

This clonotype was seen at least ten times. DNA for the CDR3: TGTGCCAGCAGCCAAGTACGCATGGGCTATGGCTACACCTTC. Its translation: CASSQVRMGYGYTF. V is TRBV3-1 and J is TRBJ1-2, with D hard to call. The V gene lost 1 base and the J gene lost 4 bases, with 10 bases spanning the gap. The CDR3 has 14 amino acids. Germline lookup yields CDR1 LGHDT and CDR2 YNNKEL (reference sequence).

The chain is built from TRBV10-3 and TRBJ2-7; TRBD1 matches 9 bases. V lost 3 bases and J lost 2; bases outside the gene matches: 5. CDR1 is ENHRY and CDR2 is SYGVKD in the germline V gene. The CDR3 is 15 residues long. DNA for the CDR3: TGTGCCATCAGTGACCGGGACAGGGACCCCTACGAGCAGTACTTC. Translating gives CAISDRDRDPYEQYF.

This clonotype was picked up many times. CDR3: CASSLAMTENTEAFF. CDR3 bases: TGTGCCAGCAGCTTAGCCATGACAGAGAACACTGAAGCTTTCTTT. The chain links TRBV11-2 to TRBJ1-1, with D perhaps matching TRBD1 (5 bases). The CDR3 contains 15 residues. Between the trimmed V and J ends, which lost 1 base and 1 base, there was a span of 10 bases. CDR1 and CDR2 from the germline V gene are SGHAT and FQNNGV.

This clonotype was counted ten times or more. V is TRBV28 and J is TRBJ2-2, with D possibly matching TRBD2 (6 bases). The CDR3 runs to 16 residues. Germline loops: CDR1 MDHEN, CDR2 SYDVKM. Trimming left V 3 bases short and J 10 bases short, with 21 bases between. In DNA, the CDR3 is TGTGCCAGCAGTTTTTTAGGCAGGGACTGGGCAACGGAGCTGTTTTTT. Translating it yields CASSFLGRDWATELFF.

Many counts were recorded for this clonotype. V usage is TRBV13 and J usage is TRBJ2-3, with 7 bases lining up with TRBD2. Germline lookup yields CDR1 PRHDT and CDR2 FYEKMQ (reference sequence). Germline trimming cut 5 bases from V and 1 base from J; bases unmatched to any gene: 6. The length of the CDR3 is 15 residues. CDR3 in amino acids: CASSATSDRTDTQYF. CDR3 DNA: TGTGCCAGCAGCGCAACTAGCGATCGCACAGATACGCAGTATTTT.

This clonotype was recorded at least ten times. The chain has TRBV7-9 and TRBJ2-1; perhaps TRBD1 as D (5 bases). The CDR3 extends over 13 amino acids. Germline V CDR1 and CDR2: SEHNR, FQNEAQ (reference sequence). Trimming removed 6 bases at V and 3 bases at J, with 9 bases between. CDR3 sequence: CASRLGLYNEQFF. Written as DNA, the CDR3 is TGTGCCAGCAGACTGGGGCTCTACAATGAGCAGTTCTTC.

This clonotype was found many times. The chain employs TRBV20-1 and TRBJ1-1; a weak D match, TRBD1 (5 bases). The V gene lost 0 bases and the J gene lost 4 bases, with 12 bases spanning the gap. The germline gives CDR1 DFQATT, CDR2 SNEGSKA (reference sequence). The CDR3 has 14 residues. The CDR3, as DNA: TGCAGTGCTAGAGATATGGGGCCGGGCACTGAAGCTTTCTTT. Translation gives CSARDMGPGTEAFF.

Only a few counts were recorded for this clonotype. The chain recombines TRBV14 with TRBJ2-1; no clear D. CDR3 size: 12 residues. Trimming cost V 5 bases and J 10 bases, with 12 bases left between them. Germline CDR1 reads SGHDN; CDR2 reads FVKESK. The CDR3 is CASSELLGEQFF. The CDR3 coding sequence is TGTGCCAGCAGCGAATTACTGGGGGAGCAGTTCTTC.

This clonotype was recorded at least ten times. The V gene is TRBV6-1, the J gene TRBJ1-1, with TRBD1 as a possible D gene (6 bases). This CDR3 is 17 amino acids long. Germline V gene data show CDR1 as MNHNS and CDR2 as SASEGT. V lost 5 bases to trimming and J lost 0 bases, with 19 bases between them. CDR3 region: CASSSLRGRKVNTEAFF. DNA for the CDR3: TGTGCCAGCAGTTCCCTCCGGGGGCGGAAGGTGAACACTGAAGCTTTCTTT.

This clonotype appeared many times. This CDR3 reads CASSSDGSSTEAFF. CDR3 nucleotides: TGTGCCAGCTCTTCCGACGGTTCAAGCACTGAAGCTTTCTTT. The rearrangement links TRBV2 to TRBJ1-1, with D unclear. Germline V gives CDR1 SNHLY, CDR2 FYNNEI. The CDR3 length is 14 residues. Trimming removed 8 bases at V and 4 bases at J, with 17 bases between.

This clonotype was observed at least ten times. The J gene is TRBJ2-3, the V gene TRBV6-2 or TRBV6-3; 8 bases are a match to TRBD1. This CDR3 is 15 amino acids long. V lost 6 bases and J lost 5; bases outside the gene matches: 10. Looked up from germline, CDR1 is MNHEY and CDR2 is SVGEGT. CDR3 residues: CASRRTGWALDTQYF. The CDR3 region has the DNA TGTGCCAGCAGGCGGACAGGGTGGGCCCTAGATACGCAGTATTTT.

Notes on this clonotype: This may come from a read error, since a much larger clone is one base off. The V call is TRBV2, the J call TRBJ2-4; no clear D gene. Trimming shortened V by 4 bases and J by 3 bases, and 4 bases separated the two germline ends. Germline CDR1 reads SNHLY; CDR2 reads FYNNEI. This CDR3 comprises 12 residues. This CDR3 reads CASSGDKNIQYF. The CDR3 DNA reads as TGTGCCAGCAGTGGGGACAAAAACATTCAGTACTTC.

This clonotype came up many times. This rearrangement joins TRBV7-2 to TRBJ1-5; a possible D gene is TRBD1 (6 bases). The CDR3 contains 14 residues. Trimming removed 3 bases at V and 7 bases at J, with 13 bases between. Germline V gene data show CDR1 as SGHTA and CDR2 as FQGNSA. In nucleotides, the CDR3 is TGTGCCAGCAGCTTCGGGGGGGCTGGCCAGCCCCAGCATTTT. It yields the protein CASSFGGAGQPQHF.

This chain joins TRBV28 and TRBJ1-5; D uncertain. The CDR3 spans 15 residues. V gave up 8 bases and J gave up 4 bases, with 18 bases separating them. The germline V gene has CDR1 MDHEN and CDR2 SYDVKM. As DNA, the CDR3 is TGTGCCAGCGCCCGTTGGGGTTTTGGAAATCAGCCCCAGCATTTT. Protein sequence: CASARWGFGNQPQHF.

This clonotype was detected ten times or more. This chain uses TRBV11-3 with TRBJ1-1; a weak D match, TRBD1 (6 bases). In germline, CDR1 is SGHNT, CDR2 YENEEA. The V gene lost 0 bases and the J gene lost 1 base, with 9 bases spanning the gap. CDR3 length equals 15 residues. DNA of the CDR3: TGTGCCAGCAGCTTAGATGGGGGCCGGAACACTGAAGCTTTCTTT. It translates to CASSLDGGRNTEAFF.

This clonotype was seen at least ten times. This chain joins TRBV3-1 and TRBJ1-2; maybe TRBD1 (6 bases). Deletions cut 0 bases from V and 3 bases from J, with 11 bases between. Germline loops: CDR1 LGHDT, CDR2 YNNKEL (reference sequence). This CDR3 comprises 15 residues. For the CDR3, the DNA is TGTGCCAGCAGCCAAGATTCCGCAGGGGACTATGGCTACACCTTC. This sequence encodes CASSQDSAGDYGYTF. The entire variable domain, with the rest obtained from reference TRBV3-1 and TRBJ1-2, is as follows: DTAVSQTPKYLVTQMGNDKSIKCEQNLGHDTMYWYKQDSKKFLKIMFSYNNKELIINETVPNRFSPKSPDKAHLNLHINSLELGDSAVYFCASSQDSAGDYGYTFGSGTRLTVV.

The table lists this clonotype with many counts. The CDR3, as DNA: TGTGCCAGCAGACGCGGGCAGGGGGCGAAAGAGACCCAGTACTTC. Its translation is CASRRGQGAKETQYF. The chain links TRBV2 to TRBJ2-5; 8 nucleotides agree with TRBD1. Germline assignment: CDR1 SNHLY and CDR2 FYNNEI. The CDR3 sequence is 15 residues long. J was trimmed by 3 bases and V by 6 bases; bases with no gene match: 9. Using reference TRBV2 and TRBJ2-5 for the parts outside the CDR3, the full variable domain is EPEVTQTPSHQVTQMGQEVILRCVPISNHLYFYWYRQILGQKVEFLVSFYNNEISEKSEIFDDQFSVERPDGSNFTLKIRSTKLEDSAMYFCASRRGQGAKETQYFGPGTRLLVL.

This clonotype was seen only a few times. V gene TRBV27 combines with J gene TRBJ1-2; D may be TRBD1 (6 bases). Trimming stripped 3 bases from V and 4 bases from J, with 15 bases between. Germline V gene lookup returns CDR1 MNHEY and CDR2 SMNVEV (reference sequence). The CDR3 consists of 15 residues. CDR3: CASSLLGGGPYGYTF. DNA of the CDR3: TGTGCCAGCAGTTTGCTGGGAGGGGGGCCCTATGGCTACACCTTC.

In this sample, this clonotype turned up many times. This rearrangement joins TRBV5-1 to TRBJ2-7; 8 bases map to TRBD1. Trimming removed 5 bases from V and 6 bases from J; junction bases left unmatched: 7. CDR1 and CDR2 from the germline V gene are SGHRS and YFSETQ. This CDR3 is built from 13 residues. The CDR3 region has the DNA TGCGCCAGCAGGCCCGGACAGGGCACCGAGCAGTACTTC. Translation: CASRPGQGTEQYF.

The rearrangement joins TRBV27 to TRBJ2-7, with TRBD1 matching over 9 bases. With V trimmed by 5 bases and J by 6 bases, 8 bases remained unmatched. Germline-derived CDR1 and CDR2 are MNHEY and SMNVEV (reference sequence). The CDR3 totals 14 residues. The CDR3 nucleotides read TGTGCCAGCAGTCCCAGGGACAGGGCGACCGAGCAGTACTTC. Translating it yields CASSPRDRATEQYF.